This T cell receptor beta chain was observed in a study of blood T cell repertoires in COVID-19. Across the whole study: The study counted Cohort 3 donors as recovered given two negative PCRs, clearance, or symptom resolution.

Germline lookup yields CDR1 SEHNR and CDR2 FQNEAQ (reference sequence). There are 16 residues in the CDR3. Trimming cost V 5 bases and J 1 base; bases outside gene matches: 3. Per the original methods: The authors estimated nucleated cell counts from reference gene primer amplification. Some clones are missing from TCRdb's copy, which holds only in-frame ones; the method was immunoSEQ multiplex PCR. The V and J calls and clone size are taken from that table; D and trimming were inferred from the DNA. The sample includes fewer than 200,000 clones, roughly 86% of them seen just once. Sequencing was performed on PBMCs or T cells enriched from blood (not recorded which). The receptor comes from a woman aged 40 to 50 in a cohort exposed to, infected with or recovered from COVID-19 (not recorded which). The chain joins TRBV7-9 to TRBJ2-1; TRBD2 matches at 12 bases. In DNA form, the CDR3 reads TGTGCCAGCAGCCCAGGGACTAGCGGGTCCTACAATGAGCAGTTCTTC. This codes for CASSPGTSGSYNEQFF.